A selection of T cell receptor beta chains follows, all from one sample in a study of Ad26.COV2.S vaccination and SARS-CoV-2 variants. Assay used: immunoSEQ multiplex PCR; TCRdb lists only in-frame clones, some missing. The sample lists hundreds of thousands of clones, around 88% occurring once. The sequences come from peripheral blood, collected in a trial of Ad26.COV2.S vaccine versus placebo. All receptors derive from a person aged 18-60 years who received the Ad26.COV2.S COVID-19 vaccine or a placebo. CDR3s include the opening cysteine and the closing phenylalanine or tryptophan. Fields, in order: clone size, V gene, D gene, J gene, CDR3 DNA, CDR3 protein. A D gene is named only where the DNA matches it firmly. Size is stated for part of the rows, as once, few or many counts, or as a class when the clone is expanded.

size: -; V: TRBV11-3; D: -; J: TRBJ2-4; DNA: TGTGCCAGCAGCCCCAGAGGCCTGGGAAACATTCAGTACTTC; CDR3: CASSPRGLGNIQYF
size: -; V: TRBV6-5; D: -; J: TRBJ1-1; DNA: TGTGCCTGTCGAGCTTCGGGTGGCACTGAAGCTTTCTTT; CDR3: CACRASGGTEAFF
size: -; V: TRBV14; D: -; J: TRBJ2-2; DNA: TGTGCCAGCAGCCAATCAGGGTGGACCGGGGAGCTGTTTTTT; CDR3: CASSQSGWTGELFF
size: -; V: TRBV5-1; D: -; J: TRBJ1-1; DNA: TGCGCCAGCAGCTTGGCCCGGAATGTGGGGATGAACACTGAAGCTTTCTTT; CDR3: CASSLARNVGMNTEAFF
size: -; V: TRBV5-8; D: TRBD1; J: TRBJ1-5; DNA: TGTGCCAGCAGCCAGACAGGGGGCGGCAATCAGCCCCAGCATTTT; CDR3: CASSQTGGGNQPQHF
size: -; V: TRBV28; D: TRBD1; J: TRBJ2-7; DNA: TGTGCCAGCAGTTCCCATGGACAGGGGGCAGGCGAGCAGTACTTC; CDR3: CASSSHGQGAGEQYF
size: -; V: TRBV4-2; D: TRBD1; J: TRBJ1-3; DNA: TGTGCCAGCAGCCAAGGACAGGGAGGGGGAAACACCATATATTTT; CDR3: CASSQGQGGGNTIYF
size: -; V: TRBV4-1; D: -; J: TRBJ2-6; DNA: TGCGCCAGCAGCCAGTGGGAGATAACATCTGGGGCCAACGTCCTGACTTTC; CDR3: CASSQWEITSGANVLTF
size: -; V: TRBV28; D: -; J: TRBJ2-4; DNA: TGTGCCAGCAGTCTGGGGGGACAAATAAATTTGGACATTCAGTACTTC; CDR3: CASSLGGQINLDIQYF
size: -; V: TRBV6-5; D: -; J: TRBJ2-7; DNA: TGTGCCAGCAGCCCCGGTTCCCTTCCCTACGAGCAGTACTTC; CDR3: CASSPGSLPYEQYF
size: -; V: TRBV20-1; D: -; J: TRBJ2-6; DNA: TGCAGTGCTAGTCTGGGGGCCAACGTCCTGACTTTC; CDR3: CSASLGANVLTF
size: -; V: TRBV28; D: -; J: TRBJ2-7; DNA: TGTGCCAGCAGTTTTGGGTCAAGCTACGAGCAGTACTTC; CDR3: CASSFGSSYEQYF
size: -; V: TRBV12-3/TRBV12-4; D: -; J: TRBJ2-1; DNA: TGTGCCATCTCGGGAGTTGATGAGCAGTTCTTC; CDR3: CAISGVDEQFF
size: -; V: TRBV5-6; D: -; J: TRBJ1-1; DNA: TGTGCCAGCAGCTTGGAGACGGGGATGGGAACTGAAGCTTTCTTT; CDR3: CASSLETGMGTEAFF
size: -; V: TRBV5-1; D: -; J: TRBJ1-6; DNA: TGCGCCAGCAGCTTGGAAGTGATAGGGAATAATTCACCCCTCCACTTT; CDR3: CASSLEVIGNNSPLHF
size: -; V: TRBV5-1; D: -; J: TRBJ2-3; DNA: TGCGCCAGCAGCTGGCTAGGCACAGATACGCAGTATTTT; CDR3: CASSWLGTDTQYF
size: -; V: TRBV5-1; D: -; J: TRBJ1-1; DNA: TGCGCCAGCAGCTCCGGGATTAGCCTGAACACTGAAGCTTTCTTT; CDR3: CASSSGISLNTEAFF
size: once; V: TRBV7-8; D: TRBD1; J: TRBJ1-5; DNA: TGTGCCAGCAGCTACAGGGGGCTAGGCCAGCCCCAGCATTTT; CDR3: CASSYRGLGQPQHF
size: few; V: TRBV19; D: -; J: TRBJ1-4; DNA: TGTGCCAGTAGTAAGGTTCGGGCAACTAATGAAAAACTGTTTTTT; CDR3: CASSKVRATNEKLFF
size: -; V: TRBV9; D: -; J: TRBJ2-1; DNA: TGTGCCAGCAGCGTAGCCCCTCACGAGAACAATGAGCAGTTCTTC; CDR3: CASSVAPHENNEQFF
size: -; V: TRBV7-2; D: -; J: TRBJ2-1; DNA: TGTGCCAGCAGCCTCCCCTTCTGGGACTCCCAAGAGCAGTTCTTC; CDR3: CASSLPFWDSQEQFF
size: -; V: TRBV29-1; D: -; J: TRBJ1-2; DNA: TGCAGCGTTGATGGGGGCGAGGGCTACACCTTC; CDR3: CSVDGGEGYTF
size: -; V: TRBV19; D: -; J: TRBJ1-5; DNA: TGTGCCAGTAGTATCGCGGCGGTTAGCAATCAGCCCCAGCATTTT; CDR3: CASSIAAVSNQPQHF
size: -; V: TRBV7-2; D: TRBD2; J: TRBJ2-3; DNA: TGTGCCAGCAGCTTAGTTGGTGCGGGAGGGGCCGAGTTAGATACGCAGTATTTT; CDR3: CASSLVGAGGAELDTQYF
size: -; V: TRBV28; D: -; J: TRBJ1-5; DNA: TGTGCCAGCAAGCCCCTAAAAGGCTTATTTAGCAATCAGCCCCAGCATTTT; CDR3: CASKPLKGLFSNQPQHF
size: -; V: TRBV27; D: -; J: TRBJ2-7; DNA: TGTGCCAGCAGTTTATACGACGCCTACGAGCAGTACTTC; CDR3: CASSLYDAYEQYF
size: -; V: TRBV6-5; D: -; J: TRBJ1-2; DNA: TGTGCCAGCAGTCCTCGGGCCGTCTATGGCTACACCTTC; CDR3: CASSPRAVYGYTF
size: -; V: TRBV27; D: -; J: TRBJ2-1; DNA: TGTGCCAGCGGACGAGTCTCCTACAATGAGCAGTTCTTC; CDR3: CASGRVSYNEQFF
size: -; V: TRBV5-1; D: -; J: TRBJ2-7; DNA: TGCGCCAGCAGTCAAGACACGACCTACGAGCAGTACTTC; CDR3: CASSQDTTYEQYF
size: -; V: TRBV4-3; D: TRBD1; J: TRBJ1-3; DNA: TGCGCCAGCAGCCAAGATTGGGACAGAAATTCTGGAAACACCATATATTTT; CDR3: CASSQDWDRNSGNTIYF
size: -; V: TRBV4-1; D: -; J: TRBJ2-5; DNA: TGCGCCAGCAGCGCCGGCGGCAGGGACGAGACCCAGTACTTC; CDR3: CASSAGGRDETQYF
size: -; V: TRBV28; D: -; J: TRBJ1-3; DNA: TGTGCCAGCAGCCTCCCGGACGGGTTCTCTGGAAACACCATATATTTT; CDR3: CASSLPDGFSGNTIYF
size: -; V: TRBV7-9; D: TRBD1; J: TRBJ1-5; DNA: TGTGCCAGCAGCCAGGACAGGGGCCTCATACAGCCCCAGCATTTT; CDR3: CASSQDRGLIQPQHF
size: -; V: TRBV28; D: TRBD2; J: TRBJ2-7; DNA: TGTGCCAGCAGTCCCAGCGGGGCTGCCTCCTACGAGCAGTACTTC; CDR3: CASSPSGAASYEQYF
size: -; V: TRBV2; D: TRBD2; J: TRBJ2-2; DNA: TGTGCCAGCAGTGGGACTAGCGGGGACACCGGGGAGCTGTTTTTT; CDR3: CASSGTSGDTGELFF
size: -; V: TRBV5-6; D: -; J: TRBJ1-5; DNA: TGTGCCAGCAGCTTGTTGGGGGGCGGTGGCAATCAGCCCCAGCATTTT; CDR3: CASSLLGGGGNQPQHF
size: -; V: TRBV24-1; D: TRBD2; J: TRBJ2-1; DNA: TGTGCCACCAGTGATTCTTTACTAGCGGGAGGGGTGGATGAGCAGTTCTTC; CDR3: CATSDSLLAGGVDEQFF
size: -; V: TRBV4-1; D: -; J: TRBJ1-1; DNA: TGCGCCAGCAGCCAAGCCGTAGTGGGGGGCCAGACTGAAGCTTTCTTT; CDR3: CASSQAVVGGQTEAFF
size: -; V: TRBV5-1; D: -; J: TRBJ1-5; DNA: TGCGCCAGCAGCTTGGACGAGATGCAGCCCCAGCATTTT; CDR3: CASSLDEMQPQHF
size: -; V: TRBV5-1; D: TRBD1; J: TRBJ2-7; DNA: TGCGCCAGCAGCTTTACGGCTGCAGGGGGCCTCTACGAGCAGTACTTC; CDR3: CASSFTAAGGLYEQYF
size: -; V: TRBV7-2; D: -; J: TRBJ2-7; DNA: TGTGCCAGCAGCTTATGGGCTAGCAGCGAGCAGTACTTC; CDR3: CASSLWASSEQYF
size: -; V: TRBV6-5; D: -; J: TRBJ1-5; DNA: TGTGCCAGCAGTTTCCGCGGGGGCCCTGGGCAGCCCCAGCATTTT; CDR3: CASSFRGGPGQPQHF
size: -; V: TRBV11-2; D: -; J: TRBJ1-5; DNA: TGTGCCAGGATAACAGAGAATAGCAATCAGCCCCAGCATTTT; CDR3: CARITENSNQPQHF
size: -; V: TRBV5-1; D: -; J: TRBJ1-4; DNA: TGCGCCAGCAGCTTATGGGGGGCCACAGGCTATAATGAAAAACTGTTTTTT; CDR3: CASSLWGATGYNEKLFF
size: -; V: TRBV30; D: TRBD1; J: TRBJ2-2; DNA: TGTGCCTGGGGGACAGGGGGGAACACCGGGGAGCTGTTTTTT; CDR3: CAWGTGGNTGELFF
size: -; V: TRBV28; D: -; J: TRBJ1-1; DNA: TGTGCCAGCAGTCCGGGGGGGCGGATAAATGAAGCTTTCTTT; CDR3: CASSPGGRINEAFF
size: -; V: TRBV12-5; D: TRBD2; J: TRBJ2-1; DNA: TGTGCTAGTGCCGCTCCCAGCGGGGGCCCCTACAATGAGCAGTTCTTC; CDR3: CASAAPSGGPYNEQFF
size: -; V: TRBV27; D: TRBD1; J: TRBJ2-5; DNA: TGTGCCAGCAGTCCGGACAGGAGAGAGACCCAGTACTTC; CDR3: CASSPDRRETQYF
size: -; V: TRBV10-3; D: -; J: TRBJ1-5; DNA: TGTGCCATCAGACAGACAGGAGTTAATCAGCCCCAGCATTTT; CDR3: CAIRQTGVNQPQHF
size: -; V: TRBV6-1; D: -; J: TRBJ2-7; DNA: TGTGCCAGCAGTGAAACTTCGGGACGGCGGTCATCCGAGCAGTACTTC; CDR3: CASSETSGRRSSEQYF
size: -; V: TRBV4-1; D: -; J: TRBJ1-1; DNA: TGCGCCAGCAGCCAAGGAAGAACACTTAACACTGAAGCTTTCTTT; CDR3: CASSQGRTLNTEAFF
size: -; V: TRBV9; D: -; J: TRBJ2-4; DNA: TGTGCCAGCAGCGCATCCAGGAACAAAAACATTCAGTACTTC; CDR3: CASSASRNKNIQYF
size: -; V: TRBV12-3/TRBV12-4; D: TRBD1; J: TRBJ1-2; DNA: TGTGCCAGCAGCACAGGGGATAACTATGGCTACACCTTC; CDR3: CASSTGDNYGYTF
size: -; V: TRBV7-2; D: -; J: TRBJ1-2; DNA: TGTGCCAGCAGCTACACCACAGGAGCCCCTCTCTATGGCTACACCTTC; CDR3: CASSYTTGAPLYGYTF